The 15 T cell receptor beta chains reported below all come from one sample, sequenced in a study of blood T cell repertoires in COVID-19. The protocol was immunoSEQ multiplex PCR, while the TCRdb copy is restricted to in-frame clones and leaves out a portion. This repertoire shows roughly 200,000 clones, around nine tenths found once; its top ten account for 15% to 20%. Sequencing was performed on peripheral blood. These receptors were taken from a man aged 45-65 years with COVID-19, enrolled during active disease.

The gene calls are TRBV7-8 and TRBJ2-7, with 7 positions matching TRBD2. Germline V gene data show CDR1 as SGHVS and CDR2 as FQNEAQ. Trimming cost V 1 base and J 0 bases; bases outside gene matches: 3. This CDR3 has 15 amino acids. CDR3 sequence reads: CASSLGGGSSYEQYF. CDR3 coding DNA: TGTGCCAGCAGCTTAGGCGGGGGAAGCTCCTACGAGCAGTACTTC.

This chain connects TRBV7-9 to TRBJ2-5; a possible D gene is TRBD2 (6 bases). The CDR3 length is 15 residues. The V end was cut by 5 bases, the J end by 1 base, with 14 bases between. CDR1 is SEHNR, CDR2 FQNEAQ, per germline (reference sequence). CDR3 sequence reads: CASSPGTWSQETQYF. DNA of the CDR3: TGTGCCAGCAGCCCCGGGACTTGGAGCCAAGAGACCCAGTACTTC.

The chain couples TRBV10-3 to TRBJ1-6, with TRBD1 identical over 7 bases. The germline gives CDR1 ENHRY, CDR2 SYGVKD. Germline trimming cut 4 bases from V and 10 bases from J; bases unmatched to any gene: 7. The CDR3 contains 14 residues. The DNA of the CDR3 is TGTGCCATCAGTGGAGGGGGCGAAGAATCACCCCTCCACTTT. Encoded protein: CAISGGGEESPLHF.

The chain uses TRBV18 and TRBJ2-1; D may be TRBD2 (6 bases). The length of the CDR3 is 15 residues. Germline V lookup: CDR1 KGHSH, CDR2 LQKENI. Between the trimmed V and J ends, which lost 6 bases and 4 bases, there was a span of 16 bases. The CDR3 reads CASSRRDSFYNEQFF. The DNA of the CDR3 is TGTGCCAGCTCCCGAAGGGACTCGTTTTACAATGAGCAGTTCTTC.

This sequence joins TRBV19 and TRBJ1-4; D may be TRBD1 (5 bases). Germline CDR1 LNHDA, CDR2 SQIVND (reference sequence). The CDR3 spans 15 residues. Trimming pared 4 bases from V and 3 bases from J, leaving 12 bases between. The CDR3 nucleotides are TGTGCCAGTAGTAGTGCAGGGCTTTCTAATGAAAAACTGTTTTTT. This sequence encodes CASSSAGLSNEKLFF. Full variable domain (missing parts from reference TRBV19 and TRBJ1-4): DGGITQSPKYLFRKEGQNVTLSCEQNLNHDAMYWYRQDPGQGLRLIYYSQIVNDFQKGDIAEGYSVSREKKESFPLTVTSAQKNPTAFYLCASSSAGLSNEKLFFGSGTQLSVL.

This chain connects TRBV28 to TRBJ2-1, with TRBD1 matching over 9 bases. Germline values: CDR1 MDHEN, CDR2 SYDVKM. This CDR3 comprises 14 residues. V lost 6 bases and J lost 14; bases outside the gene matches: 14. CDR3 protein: CASRRDRVLQGEFF. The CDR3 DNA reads TGTGCCAGCAGGCGGGACAGGGTATTACAGGGCGAGTTCTTC.

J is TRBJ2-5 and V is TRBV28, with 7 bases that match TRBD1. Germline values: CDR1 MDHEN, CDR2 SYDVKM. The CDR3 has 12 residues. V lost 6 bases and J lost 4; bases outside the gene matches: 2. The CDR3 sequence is CASRTGPETQYF. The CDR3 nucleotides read TGTGCCAGCAGGACAGGGCCAGAGACCCAGTACTTC.

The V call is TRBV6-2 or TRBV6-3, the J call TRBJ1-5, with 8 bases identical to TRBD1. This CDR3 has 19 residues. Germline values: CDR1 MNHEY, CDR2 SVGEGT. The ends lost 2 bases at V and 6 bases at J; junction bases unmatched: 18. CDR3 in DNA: TGTGCCAGCAGTTACCCCGGACAGGGCGTATCTCGAATCCGTCAGCCCCAGCATTTT. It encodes CASSYPGQGVSRIRQPQHF.

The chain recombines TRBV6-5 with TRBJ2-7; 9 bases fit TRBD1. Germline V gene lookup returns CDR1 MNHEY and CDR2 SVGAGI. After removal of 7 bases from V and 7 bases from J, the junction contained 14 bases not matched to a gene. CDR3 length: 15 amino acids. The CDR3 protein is CASKISGTGNREQYF. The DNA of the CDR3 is TGTGCCAGCAAAATTTCCGGGACAGGGAATAGAGAGCAGTACTTC.

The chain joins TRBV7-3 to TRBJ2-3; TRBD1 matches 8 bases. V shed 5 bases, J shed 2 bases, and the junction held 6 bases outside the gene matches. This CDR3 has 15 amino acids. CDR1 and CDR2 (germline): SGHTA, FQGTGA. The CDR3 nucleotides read TGTGCCAGCAGCCTGCAGACAGGGGTCACAGATACGCAGTATTTT. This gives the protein CASSLQTGVTDTQYF.

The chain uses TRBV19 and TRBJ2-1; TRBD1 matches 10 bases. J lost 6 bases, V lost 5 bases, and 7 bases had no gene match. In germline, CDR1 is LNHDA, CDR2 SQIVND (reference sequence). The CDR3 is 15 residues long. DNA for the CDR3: TGTGCCAGTAGTGTCCCCGGGACAGGGGTCAATGAGCAGTTCTTC. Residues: CASSVPGTGVNEQFF. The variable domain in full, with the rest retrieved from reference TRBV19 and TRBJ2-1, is DGGITQSPKYLFRKEGQNVTLSCEQNLNHDAMYWYRQDPGQGLRLIYYSQIVNDFQKGDIAEGYSVSREKKESFPLTVTSAQKNPTAFYLCASSVPGTGVNEQFFGPGTRLTVL.

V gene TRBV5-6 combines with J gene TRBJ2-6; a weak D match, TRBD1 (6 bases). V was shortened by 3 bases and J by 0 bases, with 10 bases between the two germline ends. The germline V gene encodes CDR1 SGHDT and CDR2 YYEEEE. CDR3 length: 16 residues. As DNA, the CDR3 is TGTGCCAGCAGCTGGAGGACAGTCTCTGGGGCCAACGTCCTGACTTTC. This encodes CASSWRTVSGANVLTF.

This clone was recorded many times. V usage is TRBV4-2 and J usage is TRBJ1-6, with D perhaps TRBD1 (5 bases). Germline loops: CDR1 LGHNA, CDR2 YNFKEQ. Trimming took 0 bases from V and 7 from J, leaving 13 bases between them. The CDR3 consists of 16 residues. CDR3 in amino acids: CASSQDSLGGNSPLHF. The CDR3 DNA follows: TGTGCCAGCAGCCAAGACAGTTTGGGGGGGAATTCACCCCTCCACTTT.

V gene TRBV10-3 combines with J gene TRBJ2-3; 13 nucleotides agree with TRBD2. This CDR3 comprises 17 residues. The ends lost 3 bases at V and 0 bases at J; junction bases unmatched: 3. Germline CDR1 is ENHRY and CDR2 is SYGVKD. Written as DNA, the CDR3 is TGTGCCATCAGTGACGGGACTAGCGGGGCTAGCACAGATACGCAGTATTTT. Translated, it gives CAISDGTSGASTDTQYF.

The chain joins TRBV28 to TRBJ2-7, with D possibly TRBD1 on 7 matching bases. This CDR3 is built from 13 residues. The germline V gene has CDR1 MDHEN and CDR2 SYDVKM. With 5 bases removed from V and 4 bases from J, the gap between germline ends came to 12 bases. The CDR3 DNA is TGTGCCAGCAGTGGAGGGGGCGTTTACGAGCAGTACTTC. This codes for CASSGGGVYEQYF.